The next 26 T cell receptor beta chains were all read from a single sample in a study of regulatory T cells in long-lasting Graves disease. Arm-PCR of CDR3 regions and iRepertoire HTBI primers were the basis on which TCR beta libraries were built. TCRdb re-analysed the multiplex PCR reads in MiXCR, keeping a single row per CDR3 protein. The table includes 350,000 to 450,000 distinct CDR3 sequences, less than 25% detected once. Sample time point: persistent/refractory GD, antithyroid drugs over 5 years with positive TRAb. Extracted RNA from PBMCs served as the source of the TCR library. The sequenced sample was peripheral blood mononuclear cells (PBMCs), obtained when the disease was refractory, from a patient treated with antithyroid drugs. The receptor source for this set is a female donor with Graves disease.

The chain is built from TRBV6-2 or TRBV6-3 and TRBJ1-5; D is unresolved. The CDR3 is made up of 16 amino acids. The germline CDR1 and CDR2 sequences are MNHEY and SVGEGT. V gave up 5 bases and J gave up 1 base, with 15 bases separating them. CDR3 in DNA: TGTGCCAGCAGTGAAGCTGCGGGAGGCAGCAATCAGCCCCAGCATTTT. Its protein is CASSEAAGGSNQPQHF.

In its sample, this clonotype was seen many times. V usage is TRBV24-1 and J usage is TRBJ1-1, with D possibly being TRBD1 (5 bases). Looked up from germline, CDR1 is KGHDR and CDR2 is SFDVKD. The CDR3 runs to 13 residues. Trimming took off 2 bases at V and 5 bases at J, with 8 bases between the two ends. CDR3 in amino acids: CATSDYGGTEAFF. The CDR3 bases are TGTGCCACCAGTGATTATGGGGGGACTGAAGCTTTCTTT.

The table lists this clonotype with many counts. The chain is built from TRBV25-1 and TRBJ2-6; maybe TRBD1 (6 bases). V lost 3 bases and J lost 0, with 15 bases in between. Per germline, CDR1 MGHDK and CDR2 SYGVNS. This CDR3 has 18 residues. The CDR3 DNA reads TGTGCCAGCAGTGACCGACGGACAGTGAACTCTGGGGCCAACGTCCTGACTTTC. Its translation: CASSDRRTVNSGANVLTF.

This clonotype was picked up a small number of times. This chain uses TRBV12-3 or TRBV12-4 with TRBJ2-2; the D is unclear. The CDR3 is 13 amino acids. V dropped 7 bases and J dropped 6 bases, with 12 bases sitting between them. The CDR3 reads CASTRDRPGELFF. For the CDR3, the DNA is TGTGCCAGCACCAGAGATAGACCCGGGGAGCTGTTTTTT.

The chain couples TRBV7-9 to TRBJ1-2; no clear D gene. Germline V gene lookup returns CDR1 SEHNR and CDR2 FQNEAQ (reference sequence). V lost 5 bases and J 6 bases, leaving 7 bases between the germline ends. CDR3 length: 11 amino acids. CDR3 nucleotide sequence: TGTGCCAGCAGCCCCTCCGATGGCTACACCTTC. This sequence encodes CASSPSDGYTF.

This clonotype occurred a few times. The chain has TRBV20-1 and TRBJ2-3; 9 nucleotides align to TRBD2. This CDR3 has 15 residues. Unmatched junction bases numbered 3, after V lost 2 bases and J lost 0 bases. Germline values: CDR1 DFQATT, CDR2 SNEGSKA (reference sequence). The CDR3 is CSARPSGRSTDTQYF. In nucleotides, the CDR3 is TGCAGTGCTAGACCCAGCGGGAGGAGCACAGATACGCAGTATTTT.

This clonotype was counted ten times or more. The V gene is TRBV7-2, the J gene TRBJ2-7; 13 nucleotides match TRBD2. The CDR3 length is 15 residues. With 5 bases clipped from V and 2 bases from J, the junction kept 3 bases outside the gene matches. Germline assignment: CDR1 SGHTA and CDR2 FQGNSA. The CDR3 region is CASSKLAGGPYEQYF. CDR3 sequence (DNA): TGTGCCAGCAGCAAACTAGCGGGAGGGCCCTACGAGCAGTACTTC.

This clonotype was recorded many times. The junction differs from germline at one of its ends, possibly a read error. V and J are TRBV28 and TRBJ2-7, with TRBD2 matching 9 bases. This CDR3 spans 14 amino acids. CDR1 is MDHEN, CDR2 SYDVKM, per germline. The CDR3 nucleotides read TGTGCCAGCAGCCCGCAGCTGGGCGGCGGGAGGGTTGGATTC. It codes for CASSPQLGGGRVGF. The variable domain in full, completed from reference TRBV28 and TRBJ2-7, reads DVKVTQSSRYLVKRTGEKVFLECVQDMDHENMFWYRQDPGLGLRLIYFSYDVKMKEKGDIPEGYSVSREKKERFSLILESASTNQTSMYLCASSPQLGGGRVGFGPGTRLTVT.

In this sample, this clonotype turned up a few times. This chain joins TRBV19 and TRBJ1-3; D not resolved. The germline CDR1 and CDR2 sequences are LNHDA and SQIVND (reference sequence). The CDR3 length is 13 residues. V dropped 9 bases and J dropped 0 bases, with 9 bases sitting between them. The CDR3 region has the DNA TGTGCCAGCGCCACGAGCTCTGGAAACACCATATATTTT. Its translation is CASATSSGNTIYF.

V is TRBV11-2 and J is TRBJ2-4, with a tentative D call TRBD1 (5 bases). CDR1 and CDR2 (germline): SGHAT, FQNNGV. V was pared by 1 base and J by 10 bases, with 20 bases between. The length of the CDR3 is 16 residues. CDR3 sequence reads: CASSLVGWQGRMIQYF. CDR3 coding DNA: TGTGCCAGCAGCTTAGTCGGTTGGCAGGGCCGTATGATTCAGTACTTC.

This clonotype was counted ten times or more. This sequence joins TRBV5-5 and TRBJ1-4; D uncertain. Trimming stripped 4 bases from V and 0 bases from J, with 10 bases between. There are 15 residues in the CDR3. The germline gives CDR1 SGHKS, CDR2 YYEKEE (reference sequence). CDR3 in DNA: TGTGCCAGCAGCACGGGAGGGCCAACTAATGAAAAACTGTTTTTT. It translates to CASSTGGPTNEKLFF.

This clonotype was picked up many times. V and J are TRBV6-1 and TRBJ2-5, with D possibly TRBD2 on 5 matching bases. Between the trimmed V and J ends, which lost 7 bases and 5 bases, there was a span of 14 bases. The CDR3 runs to 13 residues. The V gene's germline CDR1 is MNHNS and CDR2 SASEGT. Here the CDR3 DNA reads TGTGCCAGCACCGACACTTGGAGGGAGACCCAGTACTTC. Translating gives CASTDTWRETQYF.

This clonotype was detected ten times or more. The chain joins TRBV24-1 to TRBJ2-7, with D perhaps matching TRBD1 or TRBD2 (6 bases each). The CDR3 spans 14 residues. CDR1 is KGHDR and CDR2 is SFDVKD in the germline V gene. V was shortened by 5 bases and J by 0 bases, with 10 bases between the two germline ends. DNA for the CDR3: TGTGCCACCAGTGTGGGGGGCATCTCCTACGAGCAGTACTTC. It translates to CATSVGGISYEQYF.

The chain employs TRBV10-3 and TRBJ1-1, with D perhaps TRBD1 (5 bases). This CDR3 is built from 13 residues. Germline CDR1 reads ENHRY; CDR2 reads SYGVKD. V lost 3 bases to trimming and J lost 5 bases, with 10 bases between them. This CDR3 is CAISDVAGTEAFF. CDR3 nucleotides: TGTGCCATCAGTGATGTTGCAGGGACTGAAGCTTTCTTT.

The genes are TRBV5-6 and TRBJ1-5; D may be TRBD1 (6 bases). From germline, CDR1 is SGHDT and CDR2 YYEEEE. Between the trimmed V and J ends, which lost 3 bases and 5 bases, there was a span of 12 bases. The CDR3 has 14 residues. The CDR3 sequence: CASSWRGADQPQHF. As DNA, the CDR3 is TGTGCCAGCAGCTGGCGGGGGGCCGATCAGCCCCAGCATTTT.

The chain employs TRBV10-3 and TRBJ2-2, with D hard to call. V lost 3 bases and J 1 base, leaving 6 bases between the germline ends. Per the germline V gene, CDR1 is ENHRY and CDR2 is SYGVKD. CDR3 length: 14 amino acids. The CDR3 is CAISDVENTGELFF. The CDR3 DNA reads as TGTGCCATCAGTGATGTCGAGAACACCGGGGAGCTGTTTTTT.

In this sample, this clonotype turned up many times. The chain employs TRBV15 and TRBJ2-5; 10 nucleotides match TRBD1. The CDR3 is 16 residues long. Germline V lookup: CDR1 LNHNV, CDR2 YYDKDF (reference sequence). V lost 1 base and J lost 2; bases outside the gene matches: 4. The CDR3 sequence is CATSRGDRGPQETQYF. Written as DNA, the CDR3 is TGTGCCACCAGCAGAGGGGACAGGGGCCCTCAAGAGACCCAGTACTTC. The complete variable domain, with remaining parts taken from reference TRBV15 and TRBJ2-5, reads DAMVIQNPRYQVTQFGKPVTLSCSQTLNHNVMYWYQQKSSQAPKLLFHYYDKDFNNEADTPDNFQSRRPNTSFCFLDIRSPGLGDTAMYLCATSRGDRGPQETQYFGPGTRLLVL.

This sequence joins TRBV20-1 and TRBJ2-7; 10 bases map to TRBD1. Germline lookup yields CDR1 DFQATT and CDR2 SNEGSKA (reference sequence). V was clipped by 0 bases and J by 0 bases; unmatched bases: 5. The CDR3 consists of 16 residues. The CDR3 loop reads CSAREPGTGASYEQYF. The CDR3 bases are TGCAGTGCTAGAGAACCCGGGACAGGGGCCTCCTACGAGCAGTACTTC.

This sequence joins TRBV15 and TRBJ2-2; the match to TRBD2 covers 8 bases. Germline V lookup: CDR1 LNHNV, CDR2 YYDKDF (reference sequence). V lost 8 bases, J lost 1 base, and 3 bases stayed unmatched. The CDR3 totals 14 residues. CDR3 sequence (DNA): TGTGCCACCCAAGCGGGAGTGAACACCGGGGAGCTGTTTTTT. Protein: CATQAGVNTGELFF. Supplemented by reference TRBV15 and TRBJ2-2, the full variable domain reads DAMVIQNPRYQVTQFGKPVTLSCSQTLNHNVMYWYQQKSSQAPKLLFHYYDKDFNNEADTPDNFQSRRPNTSFCFLDIRSPGLGDTAMYLCATQAGVNTGELFFGEGSRLTVL.

The sample holds many counts of this clonotype. This chain connects TRBV7-2 to TRBJ2-7; D is unresolved. Trimming removed 5 bases at V and 6 bases at J, with 20 bases between. CDR1 SGHTA and CDR2 FQGNSA come from the germline V gene. This CDR3 spans 15 amino acids. CDR3 sequence (DNA): TGTGCCAGCAGCCCGGGTGGATGGCGGTTGACCGAGCAGTACTTC. Its translation: CASSPGGWRLTEQYF. The full variable domain, its missing parts supplied by reference TRBV7-2 and TRBJ2-7, is GAGVSQSPSNKVTEKGKDVELRCDPISGHTALYWYRQSLGQGLEFLIYFQGNSAPDKSGLPSDRFSAERTGGSVSTLTIQRTQQEDSAVYLCASSPGGWRLTEQYFGPGTRLTVT.

This clonotype has more than one count but fewer than ten. The CDR3 loop reads CASSFSQGPSYEQYF. The DNA for the CDR3 is TGTGCCAGCAGCTTCTCACAGGGCCCGTCGTACGAGCAGTACTTC. The chain is built from TRBV7-6 and TRBJ2-7, with D possibly matching TRBD1 (6 bases). In germline, CDR1 is SGHVS, CDR2 FNYEAQ. Trimming pared 3 bases from V and 4 bases from J, leaving 16 bases between. The CDR3 runs to 15 residues.

Worth noting for this clonotype: A read error may be the cause here, since a much bigger clone is one base away. The chain is built from TRBV20-1 and TRBJ2-7; 7 nucleotides align to TRBD1. Germline CDR1 is DFQATT and CDR2 is SNEGSKA (reference sequence). The CDR3 has 13 residues. Trimming took 3 bases from V and 1 from J; bases not matched to a gene: 3. CDR3 in amino acids: CSARTGRSYEQYF. CDR3 DNA sequence: TGCAGTGCTAGGACAGGGAGATCCTACGAGCAGTACTTC.

This clonotype was recorded a few times. The J gene is TRBJ2-7, the V gene TRBV7-9; no firm D call. The CDR3 covers 12 residues. With 5 bases removed from V and 7 bases from J, the gap between germline ends came to 12 bases. The germline CDR1 and CDR2 sequences are SEHNR and FQNEAQ (reference sequence). This chain's CDR3 is CASSVGLAEQYF. As DNA, the CDR3 is TGTGCCAGCAGCGTCGGTTTGGCGGAGCAGTACTTC.

This clonotype was observed a handful of times. V and J are TRBV20-1 and TRBJ2-7, with D tentatively TRBD1 or TRBD2 (6 bases each). The V end was cut by 6 bases, the J end by 5 bases, with 17 bases between. This CDR3 contains 13 residues. Germline CDR1 reads DFQATT; CDR2 reads SNEGSKA (reference sequence). The DNA for the CDR3 is TGCAGTGCCACGGGGGACACCGGCGACGAGCAGTACTTC. This gives the protein CSATGDTGDEQYF.

This clonotype was observed at least ten times. The V gene is TRBV7-2, the J gene TRBJ2-7, with D uncertain. Germline lookup yields CDR1 SGHTA and CDR2 FQGNSA. V gave up 2 bases and J gave up 0 bases, with 5 bases separating them. CDR3 length equals 13 residues. The CDR3 DNA reads as TGTGCCAGCAGCTTATGGCACTCCTACGAGCAGTACTTC. Translating gives CASSLWHSYEQYF.

This clonotype was counted only a few times. The chain links TRBV5-1 to TRBJ2-5; 12 positions match TRBD2. Trimming cost V 4 bases and J 6 bases; bases outside gene matches: 10. In germline, CDR1 is SGHRS, CDR2 YFSETQ. This CDR3 spans 16 amino acids. The CDR3 DNA reads as TGCGCCAGCAGCACGGCGGCTAGCGGGAGGGGCCAGACCCAGTACTTC. Amino acids: CASSTAASGRGQTQYF.